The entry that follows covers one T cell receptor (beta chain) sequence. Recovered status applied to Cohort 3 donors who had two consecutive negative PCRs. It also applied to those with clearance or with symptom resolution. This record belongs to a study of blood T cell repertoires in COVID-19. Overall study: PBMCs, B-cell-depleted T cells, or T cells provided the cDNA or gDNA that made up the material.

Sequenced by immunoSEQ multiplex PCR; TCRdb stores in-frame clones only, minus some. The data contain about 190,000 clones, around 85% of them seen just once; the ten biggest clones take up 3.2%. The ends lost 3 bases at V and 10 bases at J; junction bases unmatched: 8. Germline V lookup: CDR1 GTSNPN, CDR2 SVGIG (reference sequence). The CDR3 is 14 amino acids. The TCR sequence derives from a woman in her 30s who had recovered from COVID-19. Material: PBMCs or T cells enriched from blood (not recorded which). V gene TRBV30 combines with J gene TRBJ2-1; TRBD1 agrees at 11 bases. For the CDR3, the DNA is TGTGCCTGGAGCCGGGACAGGGGGGAGTACGAGCAGTTCTTC. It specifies CAWSRDRGEYEQFF.